Sequencing of this TCR beta chain was carried out in a study of blood T cell repertoires in COVID-19. At the level of the study: The United States, Italy and Spain supplied acute and convalescent COVID-19 samples.

In its sample, this clone was seen once. Original methodology: From reference gene primer amplification, estimates of nucleated cell counts were derived. Measured with immunoSEQ multiplex PCR; TCRdb has only the in-frame clones, and not every one. From that table come the V and J calls and clone size; the DNA was used to work out D and trimming. Among 400,000 or so clones listed, 90% were seen once. In assigning cohorts, the study relied on participant-reported clinical history. Per germline, CDR1 SGHTA and CDR2 FQGNSA. With 6 bases clipped from V and 10 bases from J, the junction kept 11 bases outside the gene matches. The CDR3 contains 13 residues.

The material sequenced was PBMCs or T cells enriched from blood (not recorded which). The chain uses TRBV7-2 and TRBJ1-1, with 7 bases that match TRBD1. The receptor's source is a young man who had recovered from COVID-19. The CDR3 DNA reads TGTGCCAGCAGTTCCGGGACAGCCGATAGAGCTTTCTTT. Translating it yields CASSSGTADRAFF.